Below, 9 T cell receptor beta chains from the same sample are listed, as sequenced in a study of blood T cell repertoires in COVID-19. Clones were read by immunoSEQ multiplex PCR, and TCRdb kept only the in-frame ones, dropping some. The sample includes hundreds of thousands of clones, just under 85% seen only once; the top ten take approximately 10%. The sequenced sample was peripheral blood. Receptors originate from an elderly woman with acute or convalescent COVID-19.

The V gene is TRBV5-5, the J gene TRBJ1-2; D gene unclear. The CDR3 length is 14 residues. CDR1 is SGHKS and CDR2 is YYEKEE in the germline V gene (reference sequence). The V end was cut by 4 bases, the J end by 5 bases, with 15 bases between. As DNA, the CDR3 is TGTGCCAGCAGCCCATGGAGCGGGGAATATGGCTACACCTTC. It encodes CASSPWSGEYGYTF. Full variable domain (missing parts from reference TRBV5-5 and TRBJ1-2): DAGVTQSPTHLIKTRGQQVTLRCSPISGHKSVSWYQQVLGQGPQFIFQYYEKEERGRGNFPDRFSARQFPNYSSELNVNALLLGDSALYLCASSPWSGEYGYTFGSGTRLTVV.

This clone turned up a few times. The chain links TRBV3-1 (or the pseudogene TRBV3-2) to TRBJ1-4; D is possibly TRBD1 (6 bases). Trimming took off 1 base at V and 7 bases at J, with 13 bases between the two ends. CDR1 and CDR2 from the germline V gene are LGHDT and YNNKEL (reference sequence). The CDR3 runs to 15 residues. CDR3 in amino acids: CASSQAGAWGEKLFF. The CDR3 DNA follows: TGTGCCAGCAGCCAAGCAGGGGCATGGGGTGAAAAACTGTTTTTT.

This chain connects TRBV28 to TRBJ1-2, with D possibly TRBD1 on 6 matching bases. Germline V gene data show CDR1 as MDHEN and CDR2 as SYDVKM. CDR3 size: 14 residues. The germline V and J ends were trimmed by 4 bases and 5 bases, with 14 bases remaining between them. CDR3 sequence reads: CASSWEGGRYGYTF. The CDR3 DNA reads as TGTGCCAGCAGTTGGGAGGGGGGTCGGTATGGCTACACCTTC.

This sequence joins TRBV19 and TRBJ2-3, with 10 positions matching TRBD2. V dropped 6 bases and J dropped 5; count of bases not matched to a gene: 8. The CDR3 has 15 amino acids. Germline CDR1 is LNHDA and CDR2 is SQIVND (reference sequence). The CDR3 DNA sequence: TGTGCCAGTAGGAGAGCGGGGGGGCCAGGAGATACGCAGTATTTT. Translation gives CASRRAGGPGDTQYF.

The chain has TRBV7-3 and TRBJ2-7; tentatively, D is TRBD1 (6 bases). Germline V gene data show CDR1 as SGHTA and CDR2 as FQGTGA. CDR3 length: 15 residues. Trimming cost V 5 bases and J 2 bases, with 16 bases left between them. The DNA for the CDR3 is TGTGCCAGCAGCGTAGGGGGAAATATCGCCTACGAGCAGTACTTC. This sequence encodes CASSVGGNIAYEQYF.

This clone was counted a single time. This chain links TRBV12-5 with TRBJ2-5; D is uncertain. Germline assignment: CDR1 LGHNT and CDR2 FRNRAP. V was trimmed by 6 bases and J by 5 bases, leaving 13 bases between them. This CDR3 contains 13 residues. The CDR3 loop reads CASGSPERETQYF. The CDR3 DNA sequence: TGTGCTAGTGGCTCCCCTGAGAGGGAGACCCAGTACTTC.

The V gene is TRBV5-4, the J gene TRBJ2-3; D is undetermined. Germline-derived CDR1 and CDR2 are SGHNT and YYREEE (reference sequence). Trimming took 0 bases from V and 0 from J, leaving 8 bases between them. This CDR3 comprises 15 residues. CDR3 in DNA: TGTGCCAGCAGCTTGGATCCCAAAAGCACAGATACGCAGTATTTT. Translated, it gives CASSLDPKSTDTQYF.

The V and J genes are TRBV11-2 and TRBJ1-2, with 7 bases aligning to TRBD1. Losses at the gene ends were 3 bases for V and 7 bases for J; bases not matched to a gene: 5. Germline CDR1 reads SGHAT; CDR2 reads FQNNGV. CDR3 length equals 13 residues. Written as DNA, the CDR3 is TGTGCCAGCAGCTTGGGCAAGGGGGCTGGCTACACCTTC. Residues: CASSLGKGAGYTF.

This rearrangement joins TRBV13 to TRBJ1-2; possible D gene TRBD1, 6 bases. Per germline, CDR1 PRHDT and CDR2 FYEKMQ (reference sequence). The CDR3 spans 16 residues. V was cut by 6 bases and J by 8 bases, with 25 bases left in between. The DNA of the CDR3 is TGTGCCAGCAGACAAGACTACAGGGATTTTGGGCGGGGCTACACCTTC. It yields the protein CASRQDYRDFGRGYTF.